Given below is one T cell receptor (beta chain) in context. CDR1 is SGHRS and CDR2 is YFSETQ in the germline V gene. The CDR3 runs 15 residues. V lost 4 bases and J lost 3; bases outside the gene matches: 4. These data belong to a study of blood T cell repertoires in COVID-19. About the study: Sources were T cells, B-cell-depleted T cells, or PBMCs; the material itself was cDNA or gDNA.

Original methodology: Counts of nucleated cells, estimated from reference gene primer amplification, were obtained. Libraries were prepared by immunoSEQ multiplex PCR; TCRdb keeps only in-frame clonotypes and omits some of them. V and J calls and clone size come straight from that table; D and trimming were deduced from the DNA. The table records hundreds of thousands of clones, roughly 80% of them present only once. This clonotype was sampled from a woman between 40 and 50 years old with active or convalescent COVID-19. The sequencing sample was made of peripheral blood. The V call is TRBV5-1, the J call TRBJ2-3, with 11 bases that match TRBD2. CDR3 nucleotide sequence: TGCGCCAGCAGCAATAGCGGGGGGGTGACAGATACGCAGTATTTT. It specifies CASSNSGGVTDTQYF.